This T cell receptor (beta chain) stems from a study of blood T cells in healthy people across ages. At the level of the study: Capture by template switching was about one barcoded beta molecule per two T cells. Broader study findings: With unsorted PBMCs, a conclusive comparison of naive versus antigen-experienced cells was not possible.

The length of the CDR3 is 16 residues. Trimming cost V 7 bases and J 5 bases; bases outside gene matches: 11. CDR1 and CDR2 (germline): SGHRS, YFSETQ. A second PCR, run for about 6 to 11 cycles, used a sample-barcoded 5' primer plus a J-beta primer mix. Each cDNA molecule was tagged by a template-switch adaptor with 12 random nucleotides. At least 2.5 million CDR3-containing paired-end reads were obtained per sample. TCRdb ran MiXCR on the 5' RACE reads and lists one entry per CDR3 protein. Of 600,000 or so distinct CDR3 sequences listed, about 45% were seen once; the top ten hold 20% to 25%. On this clonotype itself: Antigen unknown.

Sequencing input: blood. This sequence joins TRBV5-1 and TRBJ2-2; 10 bases match TRBD2. The clonotype originates from a man older than 75 in good health. CDR3 region: CASLRSSGSSTGELFF. CDR3 DNA: TGCGCCAGCCTCAGATCTAGCGGGAGTAGTACCGGGGAGCTGTTTTTT.